The present entry profiles one TCR beta chain with its context. Its cognate antigen is unknown. Germline loops: CDR1 MNHEY, CDR2 SMNVEV (reference sequence). The V end was cut by 5 bases, the J end by 4 bases, with 15 bases between. CDR3 length equals 15 residues. The record originates from a study of T cell clonotyping in hematopoietic cell transplantation. Points from the study as a whole: Higher Inverse Simpson Index values in graft donor and pretransplant recipient predicted broader posttransplant TCR diversity. At the given depth, recipient repertoires were over 95% de novo clonotypes. Cells were unsorted, so CD4 and CD8 contributions were not separated. Pathologically expanded recipient clonotypes increased progressively from day 30 to day 180 as diversity fell.

Assay used: immunoSEQ multiplex PCR; TCRdb lists only in-frame clones, some missing. The repertoire holds 10,000 to 15,000 clones, with 90% as singletons. The chain has TRBV27 and TRBJ1-5, with D uncertain. What was sequenced was peripheral blood mononuclear cells. The source is a man younger than 45 in good health. Some clones in this sample may be carry-over from other donors' samples. The CDR3 DNA is TGTGCCAGCAGTCAGGCACTGCCGCGTAATCAGCCCCAGCATTTT. Encoded protein: CASSQALPRNQPQHF.